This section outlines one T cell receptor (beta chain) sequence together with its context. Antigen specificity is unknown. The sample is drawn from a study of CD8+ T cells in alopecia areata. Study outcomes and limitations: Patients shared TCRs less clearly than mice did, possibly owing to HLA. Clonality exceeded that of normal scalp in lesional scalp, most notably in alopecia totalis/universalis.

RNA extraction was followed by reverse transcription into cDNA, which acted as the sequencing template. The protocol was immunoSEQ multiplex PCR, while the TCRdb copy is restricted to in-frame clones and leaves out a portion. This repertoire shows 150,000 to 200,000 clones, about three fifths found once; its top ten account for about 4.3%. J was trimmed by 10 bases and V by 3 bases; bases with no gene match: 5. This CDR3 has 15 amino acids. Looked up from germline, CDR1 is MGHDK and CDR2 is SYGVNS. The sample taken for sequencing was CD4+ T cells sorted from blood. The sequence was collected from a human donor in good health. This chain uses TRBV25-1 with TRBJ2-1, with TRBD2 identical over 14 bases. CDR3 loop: CASSEGLAGEGEQFF. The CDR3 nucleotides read TGTGCCAGCAGTGAGGGACTAGCGGGAGAAGGGGAGCAGTTCTTC. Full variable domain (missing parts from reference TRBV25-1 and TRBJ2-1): EADIYQTPRYLVIGTGKKITLECSQTMGHDKMYWYQQDPGMELHLIHYSYGVNSTEKGDLSSESTVSRIRTEHFPLTLESARPSHTSQYLCASSEGLAGEGEQFFGPGTRLTVL.